This T cell receptor (beta chain) was sequenced in a study of blood T cell repertoires in COVID-19. As for the study in general: The study drew acute and convalescent COVID-19 samples from the United States, Italy and Spain.

Assay: immunoSEQ multiplex PCR; the TCRdb copy retains only in-frame clones and omits some. Among about 81,000 clones listed, roughly 88% were seen once. Germline V gives CDR1 KGHSH, CDR2 LQKENI. The CDR3 sequence is 14 residues long. With V trimmed by 6 bases and J by 5 bases, 5 bases remained unmatched. This chain uses TRBV18 with TRBJ1-2, with 11 bases matching TRBD1. Sequencing input: peripheral blood. The TCR sequence derives from an elderly woman with acute or convalescent COVID-19. The CDR3 DNA follows: TGTGCCAGCTCGCAGGACAGGGGGCAATATGGCTACACCTTC. It specifies CASSQDRGQYGYTF.